The 17 T cell receptor beta chains presented below share a single source sample, sequenced in a study of human T cells and chemical hapten exposure. Described time point: patch test 3, about 24 weeks after DPC sensitization. Described treatment: therapeutic diphenylcyclopropenone sensitization with weekly scalp DPC. MiXCR was run by TCRdb on the RACE reads, yielding one entry per CDR3 protein. The profile shows roughly 97,000 distinct CDR3 sequences, 27% of them singletons. The sample in question was whole blood, obtained in connection with sensitization to the hapten diphenylcyclopropenone (DPC). All receptors come from a man in his forties with alopecia areata. Some clones in this sample may be carry-over from other donors' samples.

V gene TRBV10-3 combines with J gene TRBJ2-2; TRBD2 matches at 13 bases. Unmatched junction bases numbered 6, after V lost 8 bases and J lost 6 bases. The CDR3 contains 15 residues. CDR1 and CDR2 from the germline V gene are ENHRY and SYGVKD. The CDR3 sequence is CAIRGTSGKAGELFF. In nucleotides, the CDR3 is TGTGCCATCCGGGGGACTAGCGGGAAGGCCGGGGAGCTGTTTTTT.

CDR3 sequence (DNA): TGTGCCAGCAGTTGGGCCGGGACAGGGGGCACTGAAGCTTTCTTT. Amino acid sequence: CASSWAGTGGTEAFF. The chain uses TRBV12-3 or TRBV12-4 and TRBJ1-1; 11 nucleotides line up with TRBD1. Trimming cost V 4 bases and J 4 bases; bases outside gene matches: 5. The CDR3 is made up of 15 amino acids.

This clonotype was seen a handful of times. This chain uses TRBV5-1 with TRBJ2-2; TRBD2 aligns across 9 bases. Per germline, CDR1 SGHRS and CDR2 YFSETQ. The CDR3 has 17 amino acids. The V and J ends lost 4 bases and 4 bases, in that order; junction bases with no gene match: 11. CDR3 DNA: TGCGCCAGCAGCCCGGGACGCGGGAGGGAAATCACCGGGGAGCTGTTTTTT. Residues: CASSPGRGREITGELFF.

Only a few counts were recorded for this clonotype. The chain uses TRBV15 and TRBJ2-7, with D perhaps assigned TRBD1 or TRBD2 (5 bases each). From germline, CDR1 is LNHNV and CDR2 YYDKDF (reference sequence). CDR3 length equals 13 residues. V was pared by 5 bases and J by 5 bases, with 13 bases between. CDR3 DNA sequence: TGTGCCACCAGCCCGGGACCCTCTAACGAGCAGTACTTC. Amino acid sequence: CATSPGPSNEQYF.

This clonotype was seen only a few times. CDR3 protein: CASSEGTRSDTQYF. The CDR3 nucleotides read TGTGCCAGCAGTGAAGGGACTAGGTCAGATACGCAGTATTTT. V gene TRBV2 combines with J gene TRBJ2-3; 7 nucleotides agree with TRBD2. Trimming at V came to 1 base and at J to 4 bases, leaving 2 bases not matched to a gene. Germline CDR1 is SNHLY and CDR2 is FYNNEI. The CDR3 totals 14 residues.

The chain employs TRBV24-1 and TRBJ2-7; either TRBD1 or TRBD2 may supply D (5 bases each). The CDR3 spans 12 residues. The germline V gene encodes CDR1 KGHDR and CDR2 SFDVKD. The ends were cut back, 3 bases at V and 5 bases at J, with 7 bases in the middle. The CDR3 loop reads CATSDRGDEQYF. CDR3 coding DNA: TGTGCCACCAGTGATAGAGGGGACGAGCAGTACTTC.

This clonotype was recorded many times. The rearrangement uses TRBV6-6 and TRBJ2-5; D unclear. The CDR3 extends over 14 amino acids. Trimming took 0 bases from V and 1 from J, leaving 6 bases between them. Germline CDR1 is MNHNY and CDR2 is SVGAGI (reference sequence). The CDR3 coding sequence is TGTGCCAGCAGTTACTCCGGCAGCCAAGAGACCCAGTACTTC. This translates into CASSYSGSQETQYF.

This clonotype was detected only a few times. The J gene is TRBJ2-3, the V gene TRBV6-5; D gene unclear. Deletions cut 2 bases from V and 3 bases from J, with 9 bases between. This CDR3 has 14 amino acids. Germline loops: CDR1 MNHEY, CDR2 SVGAGI. CDR3 DNA sequence: TGTGCCAGCAGTTACAGGGTTGGAACAGATACGCAGTATTTT. Residues: CASSYRVGTDTQYF.

This chain connects TRBV6-2 or TRBV6-3 to TRBJ2-6; 8 bases fit TRBD1. V dropped 7 bases and J dropped 4; count of bases not matched to a gene: 15. The V gene's germline CDR1 is MNHEY and CDR2 SVGEGT. The CDR3 covers 18 residues. The CDR3 DNA reads TGTGCCAGCACCAGTTACATCCAGGGGGCGACCGGGGCCAACGTCCTGACTTTC. Amino acid sequence: CASTSYIQGATGANVLTF.

This clonotype was counted a few times. The chain links TRBV6-5 to TRBJ2-5; D is unresolved. Germline loops: CDR1 MNHEY, CDR2 SVGAGI. There are 12 residues in the CDR3. The germline V and J ends were trimmed by 6 bases and 4 bases, with 9 bases remaining between them. DNA for the CDR3: TGTGCCAGCAGCCCCGCCCCAGAGACCCAGTACTTC. Its protein is CASSPAPETQYF.

This chain connects TRBV6-5 to TRBJ1-5; perhaps TRBD1 as D (6 bases). This CDR3 has 13 residues. Germline CDR1 reads MNHEY; CDR2 reads SVGAGI. Between the trimmed V and J ends, which lost 7 bases and 6 bases, there was a span of 13 bases. The CDR3 reads CASTNSRGQPQHF. The CDR3 coding sequence is TGTGCCAGCACAAACAGCAGGGGTCAGCCCCAGCATTTT.

This clonotype was counted between two and nine times. V usage is TRBV6-5 and J usage is TRBJ1-2; no clear D gene. The V gene's germline CDR1 is MNHEY and CDR2 SVGAGI. The CDR3 runs 14 residues. With 5 bases removed from V and 8 bases from J, the gap between germline ends came to 18 bases. DNA for the CDR3: TGTGCCAGCAGTACTTATCAGGCCCTTAGCGGCTACACCTTC. Translated, it gives CASSTYQALSGYTF.

This clonotype has ten or more counts. This chain joins TRBV24-1 and TRBJ2-3; tentatively, D is TRBD1 (5 bases). V was clipped by 2 bases and J by 6 bases, with 5 bases between them. CDR3 length: 12 residues. Per the germline V gene, CDR1 is KGHDR and CDR2 is SFDVKD. The CDR3 sequence: CATSDSGDTQYF. CDR3 nucleotide sequence: TGTGCCACCAGTGATTCAGGGGATACGCAGTATTTT.

The chain is built from TRBV20-1 and TRBJ2-1, with TRBD2 matching 14 bases. The germline V gene has CDR1 DFQATT and CDR2 SNEGSKA (reference sequence). The CDR3 runs 16 residues. V was clipped by 6 bases and J by 4 bases; unmatched bases: 8. As DNA, the CDR3 is TGCAGTGCGCCGACTAGCGGGAGGGCGTTGTACAATGAGCAGTTCTTC. This encodes CSAPTSGRALYNEQFF.

This sequence joins TRBV28 and TRBJ2-1; TRBD2 matches 7 bases. V shed 5 bases and J 0 bases; nucleotides not matched to a gene: 10. The CDR3 consists of 17 residues. The germline CDR1 and CDR2 sequences are MDHEN and SYDVKM. This chain's CDR3 is CASSQNSAGSSYNEQFF. The DNA for the CDR3 is TGTGCCAGCAGTCAGAATTCAGCGGGGAGCTCCTACAATGAGCAGTTCTTC. The complete variable domain, with remaining parts taken from reference TRBV28 and TRBJ2-1, reads DVKVTQSSRYLVKRTGEKVFLECVQDMDHENMFWYRQDPGLGLRLIYFSYDVKMKEKGDIPEGYSVSREKKERFSLILESASTNQTSMYLCASSQNSAGSSYNEQFFGPGTRLTVL.

To note about this clonotype: Its ends do not fully match the called genes, so a read error is possible. The chain carries TRBV5-1 and TRBJ2-5; TRBD1 might be the D (6 bases). CDR1 and CDR2 (germline): SGHRS, YFSETQ. This CDR3 contains 14 residues. Here the CDR3 reads CASSLARDRSAWNF. The CDR3 region has the DNA TGCGCCAGCAGCTTGGCCAGAGACAGGTCGGCCTGGAACTTC.

This clonotype was recorded a few times. The rearrangement uses TRBV28 and TRBJ2-7; TRBD1 aligns across 7 bases. The CDR3 runs to 16 residues. The V and J ends lost 5 bases and 0 bases, in that order; junction bases with no gene match: 10. The germline V gene has CDR1 MDHEN and CDR2 SYDVKM. Here the CDR3 DNA reads TGTGCCAGCAGTCCCCCGACAGGGTTTAGCTCCTACGAGCAGTACTTC. This sequence encodes CASSPPTGFSSYEQYF.